This TCR beta chain stems from a study of T cell responses to AZD1222 COVID-19 vaccine. Study conclusions and caveats: A mostly white British donor set with more females was recruited, and clonal diversity was possibly underestimated. Within unmutated variant regions lay the reported targets of nearly half of spike-specific TCRs. When two AZD1222 doses had been given, Spike-specific TCR breadth and depth rose.

Assay: immunoSEQ multiplex PCR; the TCRdb copy retains only in-frame clones and omits some. Among around 190,000 clones listed, approximately 94% were seen once. Concerning this clone itself: What it binds is unknown.

Germline lookup yields CDR1 LNHDA and CDR2 SQIVND (reference sequence). V dropped 7 bases and J dropped 4; count of bases not matched to a gene: 8. This CDR3 has 15 residues. Combined were second doses at about 4 or about 12 weeks. The chain has TRBV19 and TRBJ2-2, with 8 bases aligning to TRBD1. This clonotype originated in an adult who received the AZD1222 COVID-19 vaccine. The sample in question was peripheral blood, obtained 28 days after the second AZD1222 dose. Written as DNA, the CDR3 is TGTGCCAGTACTTTAACAGGGGGAACCACCGGGGAGCTGTTTTTT. Amino acid sequence: CASTLTGGTTGELFF. Full variable domain (outside the CDR3, taken from reference TRBV19 and TRBJ2-2): DGGITQSPKYLFRKEGQNVTLSCEQNLNHDAMYWYRQDPGQGLRLIYYSQIVNDFQKGDIAEGYSVSREKKESFPLTVTSAQKNPTAFYLCASTLTGGTTGELFFGEGSRLTVL.